A selection of T cell receptor beta chains follows, all from one sample in a study of T cell repertoires in cytomegalovirus infection. TCRdb re-derived calls from the reads in MiXCR, one entry per CDR3 protein. The sample includes 150,000 to 200,000 distinct CDR3 sequences, less than 9.5% of them seen just once. The material sequenced was PBMCs. All receptors derive from a human donor in good health (CMV status not recorded). Some clones in this sample may be carry-over from other donors' samples. The CDR3 runs from the conserved cysteine through the conserved F or W. A D gene is named only where the DNA matches it firmly. Some rows mark clone size as missing; the rest say once, few, many or name a class of expanded clone.

J: TRBJ2-7
size: many
V: TRBV4-2
D: .
DNA: TGTGCCAGCAGCCAAGATTTACGGGGCGGCGAGCAGTACTTC
CDR3: CASSQDLRGGEQYF

J: TRBJ1-1
size: many
V: TRBV11-3
D: TRBD1
DNA: TGTGCCAGCAGCCTGGCGGGACAGGGTGAAGCTTTCTTT
CDR3: CASSLAGQGEAFF

J: TRBJ2-1
size: .
V: TRBV20-1
D: TRBD2
DNA: TGCAGTGCTGTATCCGGGACTAGCGGGGGGGCATACAATGAGCAGTTCTTC
CDR3: CSAVSGTSGGAYNEQFF

J: TRBJ2-1
size: many
V: TRBV7-8
D: .
DNA: TGTGCCAGCAGCTTATCATGGGATTACAATGAGCAGTTCTTC
CDR3: CASSLSWDYNEQFF

J: TRBJ2-5
size: many
V: TRBV28
D: .
DNA: TGTGCCAGCAGTTACAACCAAGAGACCCAGTACTTC
CDR3: CASSYNQETQYF

J: TRBJ2-7
size: few
V: TRBV20-1
D: TRBD2
DNA: TGCAGTGCTAGAGCGGGTAGCGGGCAGAAAGATTCCTACGAGCAGTACTTC
CDR3: CSARAGSGQKDSYEQYF

J: TRBJ1-1
size: .
V: TRBV9
D: .
DNA: TGTGCCAGCAGCCCGAAGACAGATTACACTGAAGCTTTCTTT
CDR3: CASSPKTDYTEAFF

J: TRBJ2-1
size: .
V: TRBV29-1
D: TRBD2
DNA: TGCAGCTCCCATTTCCGTGATCGGCTAGCGGCACACAATGAGCAGTTCTTC
CDR3: CSSHFRDRLAAHNEQFF

J: TRBJ2-2
size: few
V: TRBV29-1
D: .
DNA: TGCAGCGTTGAGGCGGAGGCCGGGGAGCTGTTTTTT
CDR3: CSVEAEAGELFF

J: TRBJ1-1
size: few
V: TRBV20-1
D: TRBD1
DNA: TGCAGTGCACGGACAGGGGTCACTGAAGCTTTCTTT
CDR3: CSARTGVTEAFF

J: TRBJ2-1
size: many
V: TRBV7-2
D: TRBD1
DNA: TGTGCCAGCAGCCTAATAACAGGGGGCGAGCAGTTCTTC
CDR3: CASSLITGGEQFF

J: TRBJ1-3
size: many
V: TRBV7-9
D: TRBD1
DNA: TGTGCCAGCAGCGCTTCCGGGACAGGGGCGCGAAGTGGAAACACCATATATTTT
CDR3: CASSASGTGARSGNTIYF

J: TRBJ2-5
size: many
V: TRBV19
D: .
DNA: TGTGCCAGTAGTATCCGGGGGCAGTTGGGCAGAGAGACCCAGTACTTC
CDR3: CASSIRGQLGRETQYF

J: TRBJ2-7
size: few
V: TRBV5-1
D: .
DNA: TGCGCCAGCAGCCTGCGGGCCCAAGGGGGAAGCGGCGGCGAGCAGTACTTC
CDR3: CASSLRAQGGSGGEQYF

J: TRBJ2-2
size: few
V: TRBV4-2
D: .
DNA: TGTGCCAGCAGCCAAGGGTCTTCATCCGGGATGCTGAACACCGGGGAGCTGTTTTTT
CDR3: CASSQGSSSGMLNTGELFF

J: TRBJ2-7
size: once
V: TRBV20-1
D: TRBD2
DNA: TGCAGTGCTAGAGATTTCCTAGCGGGAAGTTCGAACGAGCAGTACTTC
CDR3: CSARDFLAGSSNEQYF

J: TRBJ2-7
size: many
V: TRBV7-2
D: .
DNA: TGTGCCAGCACCCAGGGGGGCGTGAGTGTTTACGAGCAGTACTTC
CDR3: CASTQGGVSVYEQYF

J: TRBJ2-7
size: once
V: TRBV28
D: TRBD1
DNA: TGTGCCAGCAGTTCACCGGGACAGGTGGTGGACGAGCAGTACTTC
CDR3: CASSSPGQVVDEQYF

J: TRBJ2-7
size: .
V: TRBV7-2
D: TRBD1
DNA: TGTGCCAGCAGCTTGGACAGGGGAGGGTACGAGCAGTACTTC
CDR3: CASSLDRGGYEQYF

J: TRBJ2-5
size: few
V: TRBV28
D: .
DNA: TGTGCCAGCAGGACCATGATTGGGGGGACCCAGTACTTC
CDR3: CASRTMIGGTQYF

J: TRBJ2-1
size: .
V: TRBV27
D: TRBD2
DNA: TGTGCCAGCATCGGTGTTCGGCTAGCGGGGGGCCACAATGAGCAGTTCTTC
CDR3: CASIGVRLAGGHNEQFF